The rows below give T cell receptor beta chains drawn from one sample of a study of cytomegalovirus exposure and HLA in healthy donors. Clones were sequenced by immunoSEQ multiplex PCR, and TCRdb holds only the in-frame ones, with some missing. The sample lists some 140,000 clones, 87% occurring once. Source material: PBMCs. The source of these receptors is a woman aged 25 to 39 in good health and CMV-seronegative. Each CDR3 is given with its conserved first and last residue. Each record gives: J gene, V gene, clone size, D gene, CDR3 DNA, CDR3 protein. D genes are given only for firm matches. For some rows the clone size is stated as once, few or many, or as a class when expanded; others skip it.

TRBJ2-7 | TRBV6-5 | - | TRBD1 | TGTGCCAGCAGTTACGGACAGGCCGACTACGGGCAGTACTTC | CASSYGQADYGQYF
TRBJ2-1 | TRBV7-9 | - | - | TGTGCCAGCAGCTTTGTCCGGGATTGGCAGTTCTTC | CASSFVRDWQFF
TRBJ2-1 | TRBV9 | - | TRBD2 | TGTGCCAGCAGCCTCGGGACTAGTAACGGGAATGAGCAGTTCTTC | CASSLGTSNGNEQFF
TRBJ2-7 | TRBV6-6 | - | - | TGTGCCAGCAGTTACTCGAGTAGCCCAGCCTACGAGCAGTACTTC | CASSYSSSPAYEQYF
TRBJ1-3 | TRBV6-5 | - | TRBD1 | TGTGCCAGCAGTTTGGGGGACAGCCTCTCTGGAAACACCATATATTTT | CASSLGDSLSGNTIYF
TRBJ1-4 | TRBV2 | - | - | TGTGCCAGCAGTGGGTACAGTGTTCTTGGAAAACTGTTTTTT | CASSGYSVLGKLFF
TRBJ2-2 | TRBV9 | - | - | TGTGCCAGCAGCGTAGGAGGGTTCAGTTCCGGGGAGCTGTTTTTT | CASSVGGFSSGELFF
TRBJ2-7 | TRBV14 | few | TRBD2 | TGTGCCAGCAGCCGGATAGGAAGCGGGGGAGGTTACGAGCAGTACTTC | CASSRIGSGGGYEQYF
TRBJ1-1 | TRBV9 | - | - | TGTGCCAGCAGCCCCGGGAGTGGGACTGAAGCTTTCTTT | CASSPGSGTEAFF
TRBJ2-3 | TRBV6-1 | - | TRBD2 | TGTGCCAGCAGTGAATTGGGGTCGACTAGCGGGGCCAGCACAGATACGCAGTATTTT | CASSELGSTSGASTDTQYF
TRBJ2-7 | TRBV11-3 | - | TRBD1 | TGTGCCAGCAGCCCCTCAGGGGGAAGCGAGCAGTACTTC | CASSPSGGSEQYF
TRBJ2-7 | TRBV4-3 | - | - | TGCGCCAGCAGCCAAGCCCTTCCAGGATCCTACGAGCAGTACTTC | CASSQALPGSYEQYF
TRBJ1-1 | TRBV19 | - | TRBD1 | TGTGCCAGTAGAAAAGGACAGGGGGTTTTGAACACTGAAGCTTTCTTT | CASRKGQGVLNTEAFF
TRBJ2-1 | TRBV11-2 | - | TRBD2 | TGTGCCAGCAGCTTATGGCCTAGCGGGGGACCGAGCTCCTACAATGAGCAGTTCTTC | CASSLWPSGGPSSYNEQFF
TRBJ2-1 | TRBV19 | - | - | TGTGCCAGTAGTCAGGGAAATGAGCAGTTCTTC | CASSQGNEQFF
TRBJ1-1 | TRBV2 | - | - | TGTGCCAGCAGTGTCGGGGAAGCTTTCTTT | CASSVGEAFF
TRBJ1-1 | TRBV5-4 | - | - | TGTGCCAGCAGACCATGGACAGATCGGACTGAAGCTTTCTTT | CASRPWTDRTEAFF
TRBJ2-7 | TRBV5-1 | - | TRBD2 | TGCGCCAGCAGCAGTCTAGCGGGAGCAGTTTACGAGCAGTACTTC | CASSSLAGAVYEQYF
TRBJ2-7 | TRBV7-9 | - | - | TGTGCCAGCAGCTTAGTAGAGACAGCCTACGAGCAGTACTTC | CASSLVETAYEQYF
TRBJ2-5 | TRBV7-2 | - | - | TGTGCCAGCAGCCCCCGGACAGTACGAGAGACCCAGTACTTC | CASSPRTVRETQYF
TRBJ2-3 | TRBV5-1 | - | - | TGCGCCAGCAGCTTGCGGAGGGGTGGAGATACGCAGTATTTT | CASSLRRGGDTQYF
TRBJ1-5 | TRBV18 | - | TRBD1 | TGTGCCAGCTCACCTGCAGAGGGGGCGGAGAGCCAGCCCCAGCATTTT | CASSPAEGAESQPQHF
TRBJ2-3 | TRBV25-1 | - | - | TGTGCCAGCAGTGATTACACAGATAGCACAGATACGCAGTATTTT | CASSDYTDSTDTQYF
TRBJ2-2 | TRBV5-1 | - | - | TGCGCCAGCAGCGAAGCGGCGGGGAACACCGGGGAGCTGTTTTTT | CASSEAAGNTGELFF
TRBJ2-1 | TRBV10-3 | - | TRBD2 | TGTGCCATCTCGGGACTAGCGGAAAATGAGCAGTTCTTC | CAISGLAENEQFF
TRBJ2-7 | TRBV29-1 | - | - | TGCAGCGTTATACTGGGGGGGCGCTTTTACGAGCAGTACTTC | CSVILGGRFYEQYF
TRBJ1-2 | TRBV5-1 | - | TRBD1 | TGCGCCAGCAGCAGAACAGGGGGGGAAAACTATGGCTACACCTTC | CASSRTGGENYGYTF
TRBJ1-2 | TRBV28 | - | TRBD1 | TGTGCCAGCAGTTTTGGCGGGACAGCTTATGGCTACACCTTC | CASSFGGTAYGYTF
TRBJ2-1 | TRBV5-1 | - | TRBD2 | TGCGCCAGCAGCTGGCCTCGCGGGAGCTCCTACAATGAGCAGTTCTTC | CASSWPRGSSYNEQFF
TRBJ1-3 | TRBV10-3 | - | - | TGTGCCATCAGCACACCAGACTCATCCTCTGGAAACACCATATATTTT | CAISTPDSSSGNTIYF
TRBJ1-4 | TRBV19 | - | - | TGTGCCAGTAGTATAAGGGGGAAGAGGGAAAAACTGTTTTTT | CASSIRGKREKLFF
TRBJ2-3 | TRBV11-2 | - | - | TGTGCCAGCAGCTTCCTGAGGACAGATACGCAGTATTTT | CASSFLRTDTQYF
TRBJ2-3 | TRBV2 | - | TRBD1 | TGTGCCAACATAAATCGACAGGGTGCGGTAGATACGCAGTATTTT | CANINRQGAVDTQYF
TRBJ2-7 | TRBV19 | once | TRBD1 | TGTGCCAGTAGTATTGAGGGGACAGGTCCTTACGAGCAGTACTTC | CASSIEGTGPYEQYF
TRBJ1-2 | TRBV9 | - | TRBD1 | TGTGCCAGCAGCGTAGCCCAGGGGGCTACCTATGGCTACACCTTC | CASSVAQGATYGYTF
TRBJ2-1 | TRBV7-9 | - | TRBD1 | TGTGCCAGCAGCTTTGGACAGGGGGTTGCCAATGAGCAGTTCTTC | CASSFGQGVANEQFF
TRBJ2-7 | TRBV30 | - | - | TGTGCCTGGAGTGTATTCACAGGGGAGGACGAGCAGTACTTC | CAWSVFTGEDEQYF
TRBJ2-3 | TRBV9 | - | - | TGTGCCAGCAGCGTAGCCCCCGCAGATACGCAGTATTTT | CASSVAPADTQYF
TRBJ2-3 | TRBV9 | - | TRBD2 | TGTGCCAGCAGCGTAGATACTAGCGGGACAGATACGCAGTATTTT | CASSVDTSGTDTQYF
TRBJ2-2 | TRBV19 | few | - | TGTGCCAGTAGCGGACAGTACGGGGAGCTGTTTTTT | CASSGQYGELFF
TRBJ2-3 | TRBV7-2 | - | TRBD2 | TGTGCCAGCGGAGCGGGGGTCACAGATACGCAGTATTTT | CASGAGVTDTQYF
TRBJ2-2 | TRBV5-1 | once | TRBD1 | TGCGCCAGCAGCTTGGCAACAGGGGGCCGCACCGGGGAGCTGTTTTTT | CASSLATGGRTGELFF
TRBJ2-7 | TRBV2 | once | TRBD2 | TGTGCCAGCAGTCCCGGGACTAGCTGGTGGGAGCAGTACTTC | CASSPGTSWWEQYF
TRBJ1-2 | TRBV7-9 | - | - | TGTGCCAGCAGCTTAGTCCCGGACAAGAACTATGGCTACACCTTC | CASSLVPDKNYGYTF
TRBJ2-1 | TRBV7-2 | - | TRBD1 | TGTGCCAGCAGCGGAAGGCGGACAGGCACCTACAATGAGCAGTTCTTC | CASSGRRTGTYNEQFF
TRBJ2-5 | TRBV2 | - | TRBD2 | TGTGCCAGCAGTCCTAGACTAGCGGGGGTCCAAGAGACCCAGTACTTC | CASSPRLAGVQETQYF
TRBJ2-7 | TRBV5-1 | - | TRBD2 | TGCGCCAGCAGCTCCCCCGGGACTAGGTTTTACGAGCAGTACTTC | CASSSPGTRFYEQYF
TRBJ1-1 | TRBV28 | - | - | TGTGCCAGCAGTTTATTGCTAGAAGCTTTCTTT | CASSLLLEAFF
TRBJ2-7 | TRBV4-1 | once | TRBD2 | TGCGCCAGCAGCCAGATTCTAGCGGGAGGACGTTACGAGCAGTACTTC | CASSQILAGGRYEQYF
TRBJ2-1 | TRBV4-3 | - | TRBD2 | TGCGCCAGCAGCCCCTCCGTCTTTGCGGGAGGAGAGCAGTTCTTC | CASSPSVFAGGEQFF
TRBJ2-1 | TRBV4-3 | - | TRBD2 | TGCGCCAGCAGCCAAGAGTGGGGGGGAGGGCCAAACAATGAGCAGTTCTTC | CASSQEWGGGPNNEQFF
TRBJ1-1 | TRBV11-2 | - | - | TGTGCCAGCAGCTTCCGGGACACCAACACTGAAGCTTTCTTT | CASSFRDTNTEAFF
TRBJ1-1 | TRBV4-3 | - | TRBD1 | TGCGCCAGCAGCCAAGGTCCGGGACAGGGGGCTGAAGCTTTCTTT | CASSQGPGQGAEAFF
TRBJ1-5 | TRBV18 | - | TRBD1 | TGTGCCAGCTCATCCTCGACAGGGATTAGCAATCAGCCCCAGCATTTT | CASSSSTGISNQPQHF
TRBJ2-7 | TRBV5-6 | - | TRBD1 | TGTGCCAGCAGCTTGAGGCAGGGGGCTTACGAGCAGTACTTC | CASSLRQGAYEQYF